The clone carrying this TCR beta chain was recorded at least ten times. The CDR3 spans 12 residues. The germline CDR1 and CDR2 sequences are LGHDT and YNNKEL (reference sequence). V was cut by 11 bases and J by 6 bases, with 17 bases left in between. This entry is derived from a study of early T cells in non-severe SARS-CoV-2 infection. TCRdb called the 5' RACE reads again in MiXCR, with one record for every CDR3 protein. The sample has roughly 80,000 distinct CDR3 sequences, 15% to 19% seen once. This chain joins TRBV3-1 and TRBJ2-7; D is perhaps TRBD1 or TRBD2 (5 bases each). Sample: whole blood. The source is an adult who was a healthcare worker with PCR-confirmed SARS-CoV-2 infection or an uninfected control (not recorded which). Written as DNA, the CDR3 is TGTGCCTCCGGGGCCCACCTGGCCGAGCAGTACTTC. This codes for CASGAHLAEQYF.